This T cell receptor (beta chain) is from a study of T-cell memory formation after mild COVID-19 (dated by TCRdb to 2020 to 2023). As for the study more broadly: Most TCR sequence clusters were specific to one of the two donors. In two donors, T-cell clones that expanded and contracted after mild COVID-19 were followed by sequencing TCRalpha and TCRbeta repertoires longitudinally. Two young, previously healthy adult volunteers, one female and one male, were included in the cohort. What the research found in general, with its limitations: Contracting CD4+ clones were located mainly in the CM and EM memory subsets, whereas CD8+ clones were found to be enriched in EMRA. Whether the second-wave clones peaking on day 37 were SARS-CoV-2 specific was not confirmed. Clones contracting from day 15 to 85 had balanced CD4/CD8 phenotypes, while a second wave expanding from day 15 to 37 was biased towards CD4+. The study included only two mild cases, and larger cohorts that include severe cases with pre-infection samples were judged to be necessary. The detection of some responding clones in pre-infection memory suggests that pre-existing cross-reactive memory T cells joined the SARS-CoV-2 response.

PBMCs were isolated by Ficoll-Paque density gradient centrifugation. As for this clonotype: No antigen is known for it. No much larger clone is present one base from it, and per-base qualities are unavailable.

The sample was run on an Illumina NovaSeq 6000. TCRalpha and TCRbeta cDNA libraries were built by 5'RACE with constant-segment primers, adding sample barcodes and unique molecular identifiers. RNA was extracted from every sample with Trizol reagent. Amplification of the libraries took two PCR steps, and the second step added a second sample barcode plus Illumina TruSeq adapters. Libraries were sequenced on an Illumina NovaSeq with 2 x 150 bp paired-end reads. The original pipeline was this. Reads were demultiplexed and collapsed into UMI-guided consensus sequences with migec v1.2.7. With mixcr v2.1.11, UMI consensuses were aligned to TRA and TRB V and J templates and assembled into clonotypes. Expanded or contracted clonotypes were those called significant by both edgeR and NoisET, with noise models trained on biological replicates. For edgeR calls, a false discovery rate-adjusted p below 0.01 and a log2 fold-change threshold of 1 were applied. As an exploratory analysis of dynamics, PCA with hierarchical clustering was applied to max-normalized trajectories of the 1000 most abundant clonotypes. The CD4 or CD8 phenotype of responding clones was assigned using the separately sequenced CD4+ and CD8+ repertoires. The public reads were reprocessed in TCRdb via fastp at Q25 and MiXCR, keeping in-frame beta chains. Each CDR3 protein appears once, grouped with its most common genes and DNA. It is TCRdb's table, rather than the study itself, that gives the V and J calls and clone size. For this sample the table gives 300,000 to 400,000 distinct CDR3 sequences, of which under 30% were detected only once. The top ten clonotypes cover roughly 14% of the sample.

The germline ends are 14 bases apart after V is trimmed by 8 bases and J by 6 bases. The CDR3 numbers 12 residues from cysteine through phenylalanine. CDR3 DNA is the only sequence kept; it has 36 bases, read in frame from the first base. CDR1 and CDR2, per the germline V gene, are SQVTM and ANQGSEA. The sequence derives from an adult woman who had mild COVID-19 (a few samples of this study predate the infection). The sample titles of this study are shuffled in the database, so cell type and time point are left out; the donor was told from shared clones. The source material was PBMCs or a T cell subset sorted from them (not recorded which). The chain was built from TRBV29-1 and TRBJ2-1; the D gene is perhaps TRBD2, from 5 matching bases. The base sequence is TGCAGCCTTTCCCGGACTCTCAATGAGCAGTTCTTC. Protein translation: CSLSRTLNEQFF.